This entry describes one TCR beta chain. Its specific antigen is unknown. It has no much larger one-base neighbor in the sample; base qualities were not kept. The data were obtained in a study of blood T cell repertoires in COVID-19 (dated by TCRdb to the early 2020s). In the study overall: Samples from collaborators originated in the United States, Italy and Spain and spanned both the acute and convalescent phases of COVID-19. The material from the prospective study consisted of cDNA or gDNA derived from T cells, B-cell-depleted T cells, or PBMCs. Deeply sampled blood TCRbeta repertoires from subjects exposed to, actively infected with, or recovered from COVID-19 were included in the dataset. The repertoires were released in a freely available public database intended as a resource for research on the immune response to SARS-CoV-2. The samples were drawn from the first 160 participants of the ongoing ImmuneRACE study and from under 1,500 subjects provided by 6 global collaborators. Sample metadata almost always included a de-identified subject ID, COVID-19 status, age in years and sex. Where available, HLA class I and class II types were taken from metadata supplied by the sample provider and were not determined by assay-based typing.

General conclusions and limits of the study: The quantity of clinical and demographic metadata differed by source and by participant and was supplied without curation.

TCRbeta CDR3 regions were amplified from genomic DNA using the immunoSEQ Assay, a bias-controlled multiplex PCR. In the paper's pipeline: The number of nucleated cells in each sample was estimated by amplification of reference gene primers within the assay. Sequence reads were collapsed and filtered to measure the absolute abundance of every unique TCRbeta CDR3 rearrangement. For each sample, productive Simpson clonality was calculated as the square root of Simpson's diversity index across productive rearrangements. TCRdb retrieved this table from immuneACCESS and kept in-frame rearrangements only. Not all clones are present; in checked studies, unresolved V genes account for under half, and no reason is known for the remainder. V and J calls plus clone size are reproduced from that table; the DNA served to infer D and trimming. The sample profile shows 200,000 to 300,000 clones; around 88% of them were found once. The top ten constitute around 6.6% of the sample.

One collaborating source in Seattle enrolled patients while the patients were actively infected and followed the patients over time throughout the course of disease. Collaborating institutions collected whole blood in K2EDTA tubes following their own protocols. For TCRbeta analysis, collaborators shipped samples in one of three forms: frozen whole blood, isolated PBMCs, or DNA extracted from either of those sample types. The cysteine opens and the phenylalanine closes a CDR3 of 12 amino acids. Only the CDR3 portion is preserved as DNA: 36 bases, with reading frame beginning at the first base. CDR1 and CDR2, looked up from the germline V gene, are SGHRS and YFSETQ. V sheds 3 bases and J sheds 0 bases, leaving 4 bases between their ends.

The receptor was isolated from a woman aged 25 to 39 with COVID-19, enrolled during active disease. The chain uses TRBV5-1 and TRBJ2-7; the D gene lacks a confident call. Sequenced sample: peripheral blood. In nucleotides, the sequence is TGCGCCAGCAGCTCGAGCTCCTACGAGCAGTACTTC. Its protein reads: CASSSSSYEQYF.